A selection of T cell receptor beta chains follows, all from one sample in a study. TCRdb recomputed calls from the 5' RACE reads with MiXCR, one row per CDR3 protein. The table includes about 54,000 distinct CDR3 sequences, more than 15% detected once. The material sequenced was naive CD4+ T cells sorted from blood. Source of these receptors: a female donor with breast cancer. Both conserved end residues are part of each CDR3. D genes are given only for firm matches. Only part of the rows carry a size: once, few, many, or a class if the clone is expanded.

V gene: TRBV7-7; D gene: NA; clone size: many; J gene: TRBJ2-7; CDR3 protein: CASSLDRNSYEQYF; CDR3 DNA: TGTGCTAGCAGCTTAGACAGGAACTCCTACGAGCAGTACTTC
V gene: TRBV11-2; D gene: TRBD2; clone size: once; J gene: TRBJ2-1; CDR3 protein: CASSPRGGLAGREQFF; CDR3 DNA: TGTGCCAGCAGCCCCCGCGGGGGACTAGCGGGACGTGAGCAGTTCTTC
V gene: TRBV5-4; D gene: NA; clone size: NA; J gene: TRBJ2-6; CDR3 protein: CASSLTGVDVLTF; CDR3 DNA: TGTGCCAGCAGCTTGACCGGGGTCGACGTCCTGACTTTC
V gene: TRBV29-1; D gene: TRBD2; clone size: few; J gene: TRBJ2-1; CDR3 protein: CSVQTWATSGGPSSYNEQFF; CDR3 DNA: TGCAGCGTCCAAACCTGGGCCACTAGCGGGGGGCCCAGCTCCTACAATGAGCAGTTCTTC
V gene: TRBV5-1; D gene: NA; clone size: NA; J gene: TRBJ1-6; CDR3 protein: CASRHGLVNSPLRF; CDR3 DNA: TGCGCCAGCAGACACGGCCTTGTCAATTCACCCCTCCGCTTT
V gene: TRBV7-9; D gene: NA; clone size: many; J gene: TRBJ2-4; CDR3 protein: CASSLSARENIQYF; CDR3 DNA: TGTGCCAGCAGCTTATCGGCCAGGGAGAACATTCAGTACTTC
V gene: TRBV9; D gene: NA; clone size: NA; J gene: TRBJ2-2; CDR3 protein: CASSARNAGSGELFF; CDR3 DNA: TGTGCCAGCAGCGCTCGGAACGCGGGATCCGGGGAGCTGTTTTTT
V gene: TRBV5-1; D gene: NA; clone size: many; J gene: TRBJ2-3; CDR3 protein: CASSRDHSTDTQYF; CDR3 DNA: TGCGCCAGCAGCAGGGACCATAGCACAGATACGCAGTATTTT
V gene: TRBV27; D gene: TRBD1; clone size: NA; J gene: TRBJ2-6; CDR3 protein: CASSLGQGWSGANVLTF; CDR3 DNA: TGTGCCAGCAGTCTGGGACAGGGATGGTCTGGGGCCAACGTCCTGACTTTC
V gene: TRBV11-2; D gene: NA; clone size: few; J gene: TRBJ2-1; CDR3 protein: CASSQHFESDNEQFF; CDR3 DNA: TGTGCCAGCAGCCAACACTTCGAATCGGACAATGAGCAGTTCTTC
V gene: TRBV7-2; D gene: TRBD2; clone size: NA; J gene: TRBJ2-1; CDR3 protein: CASSLAGTSGRNEQFF; CDR3 DNA: TGTGCCAGCAGCTTAGCCGGGACTAGCGGGAGGAATGAGCAGTTCTTC
V gene: TRBV28; D gene: NA; clone size: few; J gene: TRBJ1-2; CDR3 protein: CASIGAIREQGHTF; CDR3 DNA: TGTGCCAGCATCGGAGCTATCCGGGAGCAAGGTCACACCTTC
V gene: TRBV10-3; D gene: NA; clone size: few; J gene: TRBJ1-1; CDR3 protein: CAISEGGDSNTEAFF; CDR3 DNA: TGTGCCATCAGTGAAGGTGGGGATTCTAACACTGAAGCTTTCTTT
V gene: TRBV24-1; D gene: TRBD2; clone size: medium-sized; J gene: TRBJ2-3; CDR3 protein: CATSDPGLAGFAQYF; CDR3 DNA: TGTGCCACCAGTGACCCGGGACTAGCGGGATTCGCGCAGTATTTT